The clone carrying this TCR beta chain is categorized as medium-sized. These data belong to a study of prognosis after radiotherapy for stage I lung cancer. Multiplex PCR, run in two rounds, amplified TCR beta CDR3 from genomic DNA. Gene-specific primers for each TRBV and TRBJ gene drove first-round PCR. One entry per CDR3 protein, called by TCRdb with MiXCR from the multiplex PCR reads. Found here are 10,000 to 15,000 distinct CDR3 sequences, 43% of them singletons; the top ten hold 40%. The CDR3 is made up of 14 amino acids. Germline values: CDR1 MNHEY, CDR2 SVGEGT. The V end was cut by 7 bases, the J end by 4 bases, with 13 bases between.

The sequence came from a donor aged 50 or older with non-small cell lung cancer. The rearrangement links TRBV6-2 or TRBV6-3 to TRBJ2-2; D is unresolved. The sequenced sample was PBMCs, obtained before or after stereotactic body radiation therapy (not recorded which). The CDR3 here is CASTPPVRTGELFF. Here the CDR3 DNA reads TGTGCCAGCACCCCTCCAGTTCGCACCGGGGAGCTGTTTTTT.